Shown below are 26 T cell receptor beta chains from a single sample sequenced in a study of T cells in women clearing cervical HPV infection. Using immunoSEQ multiplex PCR, the repertoire was profiled, and TCRdb retains in-frame clones only, with some absent. The repertoire shows roughly 28,000 clones; the top ten hold around 10%. Sequenced sample: blood buffy coat. The receptors shown here come from a woman aged 18-69 years with a cervical HPV16 infection that either progressed to CIN3+ or cleared (not recorded which).

Remarks on this clone: The CDR3 end lies 3 residues beyond the end of the read and is filled in from the germline J gene. This chain uses TRBV20-1 with TRBJ1-6; D gene ambiguous. Trimming removed 6 bases at V and 8 bases at J, with 14 bases between. Germline V gives CDR1 DFQATT, CDR2 SNEGSKA (reference sequence). The CDR3 spans 13 residues. The sequenced part of the CDR3 DNA is TGCAGTGCCCGAACAGCGGCGGATTCACCC. Translating it yields CSARTAADSP. The CDR3 in its entirety is CSARTAADSPLHF.

A word on this clone: The read ends 3 residues shy of where the CDR3 ends; the end is completed using the germline J gene. The chain recombines TRBV7-2 with TRBJ2-2, with D perhaps TRBD1 (5 bases). There are 13 residues in the CDR3. CDR1 is SGHTA, CDR2 FQGNSA, per germline. Incomplete CDR3 DNA: TGTGCCAGCAGCGGCGGTAGGGGTGAAAAG. Encoded protein: CASSGGRGEK. The CDR3 in full is CASSGGRGEKLFF.

A remark on this clone: The observed sequence ends 3 residues before the CDR3 terminus, with the missing tail filled in from the germline J gene. The J gene is TRBJ1-5, the V gene TRBV19; D is possibly TRBD1 (5 bases). Trimming removed 3 bases at V and 1 base at J, with 10 bases between. This CDR3 contains 15 residues. CDR1 is LNHDA, CDR2 SQIVND, per germline (reference sequence). CDR3 region: CASSIEGLSNQPQHF. CDR3 bases read: TGTGCCAGTAGTATTGAGGGGTTAAGCAATCAGCCC.

Comments on this clone: The CDR3 end is not reached by the read, which stops 3 residues before it; the germline J gene fills it in. V is TRBV7-3 and J is TRBJ2-3; D remains unclear. V gave up 2 bases and J gave up 2 bases, with 5 bases separating them. CDR3 length: 13 residues. CDR1 is SGHTA and CDR2 is FQGTGA in the germline V gene. Incomplete CDR3 DNA: TGTGCCAGCAGCTTAGAGCCCACAGATACG. Its protein product is CASSLEPTDT. The full-length CDR3 reads as CASSLEPTDTQYF.

The DNA read from the CDR3 is TGTGCCAGCTCACAGGTACAGGGAAGTTCACCG. It codes for CASSQVQGSSP. The full CDR3 protein reads CASSQVQGSSPLFF. This sequence joins TRBV18 and TRBJ2-2; perhaps TRBD1 as D (6 bases). Read coverage stops 3 residues before the CDR3 terminus; the germline J gene supplies the remainder. The CDR3 consists of 14 residues. Looked up from germline, CDR1 is KGHSH and CDR2 is LQKENI. The variable domain in full, with the rest retrieved from reference TRBV18 and TRBJ2-2, is NAGVMQNPRHLVRRRGQEARLRCSPMKGHSHVYWYRQLPEEGLKFMVYLQKENIIDESGMPKERFSAEFPKEGPSILRIQQVVRGDSAAYFCASSQVQGSSPLFFGEGSRLTVL.

As regards this clone: The missing CDR3 end, 3 residues past where the read stops, is filled in from the germline J gene. The V gene is TRBV5-1, the J gene TRBJ1-4; possible D gene TRBD1, 5 bases. The CDR3 is made up of 17 amino acids. CDR1 and CDR2 from the germline V gene are SGHRS and YFSETQ. CDR3 DNA (partial): TGCGCCAGCAGCTTGGCCGCACACAGCTCTGGGGCCAACGTA. Translation gives CASSLAAHSSGANV. Given in full, the CDR3 is CASSLAAHSSGANVLFF.

This CDR3 is CASSRGAPSDGEQFF. The covered CDR3 bases are TGTGCCAGTAGTAGAGGGGCTCCATCAGATGGTGAG. The chain links TRBV19 to TRBJ2-1; the D gene could be TRBD1 or TRBD2 (5 bases each). The read terminates 3 residues before the CDR3 end, so the remaining end is supplied by the germline J gene. The germline gives CDR1 LNHDA, CDR2 SQIVND (reference sequence). Trimming removed 4 bases at V and 9 bases at J, with 19 bases between. The CDR3 sequence is 15 residues long.

As concerns this clone: The read is 3 residues too short to cover the CDR3 end, so that end is filled in from the germline J gene. The chain has TRBV14 and TRBJ2-5; D ambiguous. V lost 0 bases, J lost 5 bases, and 7 bases lay in between. The CDR3 is 13 residues long. The germline V gene encodes CDR1 SGHDN and CDR2 FVKESK. Incomplete CDR3 DNA: TGTGCCAGCAGCCAAGATCCGTCGGAGACC. This encodes CASSQDPSET. The complete CDR3 reads CASSQDPSETQYF.

Of note for this clone: The read ends 3 residues before the CDR3 terminus; that terminus is restored from the germline J gene. The V and J genes are TRBV5-6 and TRBJ1-5; no reliable D call. V was shortened by 4 bases and J by 3 bases, with 14 bases between the two germline ends. The CDR3 is 15 amino acids. Germline lookup yields CDR1 SGHDT and CDR2 YYEEEE. CDR3: CASSLRRTSNQPQHF. CDR3 DNA (partial): TGTGCCAGCAGCCTCCGGAGGACTTCCAATCAGCCC.

On this clone: The observed sequence ends 3 residues before the CDR3 terminus, with the missing tail filled in from the germline J gene. V gene TRBV5-1 combines with J gene TRBJ1-4; D not certain. Trimming left V 0 bases short and J 7 bases short, with 13 bases between. The CDR3 runs to 15 residues. CDR1 SGHRS and CDR2 YFSETQ come from the germline V gene. The chain's CDR3 is CASSLGAGEGEKLFF. Partial CDR3 DNA: TGCGCCAGCAGCTTGGGGGCAGGAGAGGGTGAAAAA.

Comment on this clone: The observed sequence ends 3 residues before the CDR3 terminus, with the missing tail filled in from the germline J gene. The V gene is TRBV18, the J gene TRBJ1-5; D is possibly TRBD1 (5 bases). The CDR3 sequence is 14 residues long. Germline V lookup: CDR1 KGHSH, CDR2 LQKENI. The V end was cut by 2 bases, the J end by 6 bases, with 11 bases between. The sequenced part of the CDR3 DNA is TGTGCCAGCTCACCAACCGGGGGAAGTCAGCCC. As protein: CASSPTGGSQP. The full-length CDR3 reads as CASSPTGGSQPQHF.

In regard to this clone: The read stops 3 residues short of the end of the CDR3; the missing end is completed from the germline J gene. The V gene is TRBV11-1, the J gene TRBJ1-2, with TRBD1 matching 7 bases. The ends lost 5 bases at V and 7 bases at J; junction bases unmatched: 4. Germline CDR1 reads SGHAT; CDR2 reads FQDESV (reference sequence). The CDR3 spans 12 residues. The sequenced CDR3 bases are TGTGCCAGCAGCCAAGGGGGCTTTGGC. It is translated as CASSQGGFG. The entire CDR3 is CASSQGGFGYTF.

A word on this clone: The CDR3 end is not reached by the read, which stops 3 residues before it; the germline J gene fills it in. The genes are TRBV4-1 and TRBJ2-5; no definite D call. V lost 0 bases and J 6 bases, leaving 17 bases between the germline ends. The CDR3 length is 16 residues. Germline CDR1 reads MGHRA; CDR2 reads YSYEKL. This CDR3 is CASSQDEAAPSQTQYF. Incomplete CDR3 DNA: TGCGCCAGCAGCCAAGATGAGGCGGCCCCAAGCCAGACC.

Points on this clone: The read is 3 residues too short to cover the CDR3 end, so that end is filled in from the germline J gene. This rearrangement joins TRBV19 to TRBJ1-2, with D possibly TRBD1 on 6 matching bases. The CDR3 runs 14 residues. Per germline, CDR1 LNHDA and CDR2 SQIVND (reference sequence). Trimming left V 3 bases short and J 6 bases short, with 14 bases between. CDR3 in amino acids: CASSITQGRNGYTF. The CDR3 bases that were read are TGTGCCAGTAGTATCACTCAGGGGAGGAATGGC.

Regarding this clone: The missing CDR3 end, 3 residues past where the read stops, is filled in from the germline J gene. The chain links TRBV30 to TRBJ2-5, with TRBD1 matching over 8 bases. The CDR3 runs 14 residues. Germline V gene data show CDR1 as GTSNPN and CDR2 as SVGIG (reference sequence). J gave up 5 bases and V 6 bases, and 11 bases lay outside the gene matches. Incomplete CDR3 DNA: TGTGCCTGCGTCTCTACGGACAGGGAGGAGACC. Translation: CACVSTDREET. The full CDR3 protein is CACVSTDREETQYF.

Worth noting for this clone: The read gets to within 3 residues of the CDR3 end, and the germline J gene fills in the rest. This chain links TRBV2 with TRBJ2-3; no reliable D call. The germline CDR1 and CDR2 sequences are SNHLY and FYNNEI. CDR3 length: 14 amino acids. V was shortened by 2 bases and J by 2 bases, with 8 bases between the two germline ends. Partial CDR3 DNA: TGTGCCAGCAGTGAATCTCAGATCACAGATACG. Translated: CASSESQITDT. The entire CDR3 reads CASSESQITDTQYF.

Concerning this clone: The CDR3 is cut off 3 residues early in the read; its end comes from the germline J gene. The chain links TRBV29-1 to TRBJ2-1, with 12 bases that match TRBD2. V was clipped by 4 bases and J by 9 bases; unmatched bases: 4. The CDR3 is 13 amino acids. Germline CDR1 reads SQVTM; CDR2 reads ANQGSEA. The sequenced part of the CDR3 DNA is TGCAGCGTTGGGGGACTAGCGGGTAGTGAG. Its protein product is CSVGGLAGSE. The whole CDR3 is CSVGGLAGSEQFF.

The chain's CDR3 is CASSFRDTMRETQYF. The sequenced CDR3 bases are TGTGCCAGCAGCTTCCGGGACACGATGAGGGAGACG. The J gene is TRBJ2-3, the V gene TRBV7-9; the D gene is possibly TRBD1 (6 bases). The DNA ends 3 residues before the CDR3 does, and the rest of the CDR3 is filled in from the germline J gene. Germline V gene data show CDR1 as SEHNR and CDR2 as FQNEAQ (reference sequence). The CDR3 length is 15 residues.

Notes on this clone: The read terminates 3 residues before the CDR3 end, so the remaining end is supplied by the germline J gene. This chain links TRBV5-1 with TRBJ2-3; 7 bases are a match to TRBD2. Germline V gene data show CDR1 as SGHRS and CDR2 as YFSETQ. This CDR3 spans 14 amino acids. The part of the CDR3 DNA that was read is TGCGCCAGCAGCTTGAACACGGGGAGGGAGACG. The encoded protein is CASSLNTGRET. The whole CDR3 sequence reads CASSLNTGRETQYF. The whole variable domain, remainder taken from reference TRBV5-1 and TRBJ2-3, is KAGVTQTPRYLIKTRGQQVTLSCSPISGHRSVSWYQQTPGQGLQFLFEYFSETQRNKGNFPGRFSGRQFSNSRSEMNVSTLELGDSALYLCASSLNTGRETQYFGPGTRLTVL.

Of note for this clone: The read gets to within 3 residues of the CDR3 end, and the germline J gene fills in the rest. The rearrangement joins TRBV5-1 to TRBJ1-1; the D gene is possibly TRBD1 (6 bases). Per germline, CDR1 SGHRS and CDR2 YFSETQ. The CDR3 extends over 13 amino acids. Trimming removed 5 bases at V and 0 bases at J, with 8 bases between. The CDR3 DNA, read in part, is TGCGCCAGCAGGGGACAAATGAACACTGAA. Protein sequence: CASRGQMNTE. The entire CDR3 reads CASRGQMNTEAFF.

Turning to this clone: The CDR3 end lies 3 residues beyond the end of the read and is filled in from the germline J gene. The chain joins TRBV7-6 to TRBJ2-5, with TRBD1 matching over 7 bases. The junction had 6 bases not matched to a gene; V was cut back by 4 bases and J by 4 bases. The CDR3 covers 14 residues. The germline CDR1 and CDR2 sequences are SGHVS and FNYEAQ. The CDR3 spells CASSSVTGTETQYF. Incomplete CDR3 DNA: TGTGCCAGCAGCTCCGTGACAGGGACAGAGACC.

Worth noting for this clone: The CDR3 goes on 3 residues after the read ends, and that part is filled in from the germline J gene. The rearrangement uses TRBV5-6 and TRBJ1-1, with D unresolved. The V gene lost 1 base and the J gene lost 0 bases, with 10 bases spanning the gap. The germline V gene has CDR1 SGHDT and CDR2 YYEEEE. This CDR3 has 15 amino acids. CDR3 sequence: CASSLYEGLNTEAFF. The part of the CDR3 DNA that was read is TGTGCCAGCAGCTTGTATGAGGGCCTGAACACTGAA. Based on the CDR3 plus reference TRBV5-6 and TRBJ1-1, the full variable domain is DAGVTQSPTHLIKTRGQQVTLRCSPKSGHDTVSWYQQALGQGPQFIFQYYEEEERQRGNFPDRFSGHQFPNYSSELNVNALLLGDSALYLCASSLYEGLNTEAFFGQGTRLTVV.

Note on this clone: Read coverage stops 3 residues before the CDR3 terminus; the germline J gene supplies the remainder. V usage is TRBV7-2 and J usage is TRBJ2-5, with a weak D call TRBD1 (5 bases). Trimming pared 5 bases from V and 0 bases from J, leaving 7 bases between. The CDR3 length is 13 residues. Germline loops: CDR1 SGHTA, CDR2 FQGNSA. CDR3 bases read: TGTGCCAGCAGCAGACAGTACCAAGAGACC. It is translated as CASSRQYQET. The whole CDR3 is CASSRQYQETQYF.

Of note for this clone: The read comes to an end 3 residues before the CDR3 does, leaving the germline J gene to fill in the end. The chain joins TRBV7-2 to TRBJ1-2; D not certain. The CDR3 spans 13 residues. Trimming removed 3 bases from V and 5 bases from J, with 10 bases in between. Germline CDR1 and CDR2: SGHTA and FQGNSA. This CDR3 is CASSFGGSYGYTF. CDR3 DNA, as far as it was read: TGTGCCAGCAGCTTTGGAGGGTCATATGGC.

For this clone: The CDR3 end lies 3 residues beyond the end of the read and is filled in from the germline J gene. The chain carries TRBV7-9 and TRBJ1-5; D uncertain. Germline values: CDR1 SEHNR, CDR2 FQNEAQ (reference sequence). Trimming took 2 bases from V and 5 from J, leaving 10 bases between them. The CDR3 spans 14 residues. The sequenced CDR3 bases are TGTGCCAGCAGCTTAAATGGCGGGGATCAGCCC. Translation: CASSLNGGDQP. The entire CDR3 protein is CASSLNGGDQPQHF. Full variable domain (missing parts from reference TRBV7-9 and TRBJ1-5): DTGVSQNPRHKITKRGQNVTFRCDPISEHNRLYWYRQTLGQGPEFLTYFQNEAQLEKSRLLSDRFSAERPKGSFSTLEIQRTEQGDSAMYLCASSLNGGDQPQHFGDGTRLSIL.

For this clone: Coverage ceases 3 residues before the CDR3 finishes, and the germline J gene fills in the end. The chain uses TRBV2 and TRBJ1-2; 9 bases agree with TRBD1. CDR1 and CDR2 from the germline V gene are SNHLY and FYNNEI. The CDR3 is 14 amino acids. Trimming took 6 bases from V and 3 from J; bases not matched to a gene: 5. The CDR3 here is CASREQGADYGYTF. CDR3 DNA (partial): TGTGCCAGCAGAGAACAGGGGGCCGACTATGGC.